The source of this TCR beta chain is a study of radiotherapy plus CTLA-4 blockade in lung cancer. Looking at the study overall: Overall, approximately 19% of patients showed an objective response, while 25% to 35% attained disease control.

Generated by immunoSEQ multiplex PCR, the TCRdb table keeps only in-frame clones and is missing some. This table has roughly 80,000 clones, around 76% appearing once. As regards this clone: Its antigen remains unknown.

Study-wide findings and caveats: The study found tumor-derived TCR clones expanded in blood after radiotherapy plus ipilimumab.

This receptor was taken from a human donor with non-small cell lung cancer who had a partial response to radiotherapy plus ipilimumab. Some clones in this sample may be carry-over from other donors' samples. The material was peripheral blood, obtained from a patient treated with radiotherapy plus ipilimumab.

The CDR3 sequence: CASSARTSQTSFTDTQYF. The CDR3 DNA sequence: TGTGCCAGCAGTGCGCGGACTAGCCAAACGTCCTTCACAGATACGCAGTATTTT. The rearrangement joins TRBV6-4 to TRBJ2-3, with 8 bases aligning to TRBD2. The junction had 14 bases not matched to a gene; V was cut back by 4 bases and J by 2 bases. The CDR3 contains 18 residues. Germline V gene data show CDR1 as MRHNA and CDR2 as SNTAGT.